This TCR beta chain was documented in a study of shared clonotypes between healthy human individuals (dated by TCRdb to 2018 to 2020). For context, the study as a whole: A few men and two women, aged 18 to 49 years, made up the cohort. Per donor, three plates each were used for CD4 naive and CD4 memory, two for CD8 naive, and one for CD8 memory. Blood TCR repertoires of about five healthy adults were deeply sequenced to estimate repertoire size and the extent of clonotype sharing between individuals. To increase sequencing depth and limit assay-specific biases, different laboratories used diverse techniques to prepare libraries and sequence TCR repertoires. Between about 0.94 and 10 billion PBMCs per donor were obtained by leukapheresis. Summary of the overall study and its limitations: Sampling was limited to blood, and TCR repertoires in tissue likely differ from TCR repertoires in blood. The small number of donors limited the genetic and exposure-history diversity represented. Estimated clonotype richness was generally larger for naive than for memory subsets. Approximately 5% of naive CD4, around 3.6% of naive CD8, roughly 2.4% of memory CD4, and around 0.4% of memory CD8 clonotypes were shared across several donors. Pairwise subsampling indicated that sequencing depth was expected to affect the degree of clonotype sharing among donors. Compared with non-shared clonotypes, clonotypes shared by all four sorted-subset donors had higher generation probabilities. Incomplete sequencing was indicated by rarefaction of sorted-subset datasets, despite the large sequencing depth.

Using the deep immunoSEQ assay, TCR CDR3 regions were amplified from genomic DNA by multiplex PCR. Extracted genomic DNA from each cell subset was spread evenly across all wells of several immunoSEQ 96-well plates, with each plate serving as a replicate. For sorted subsets, roughly 200 ng of genomic DNA, equivalent to around 29,000 T cell genomes, went into each replicate PCR. The purified libraries were quantified using a Qubit 3.0 fluorometer, sized with a Bioanalyzer 2100, and then quantified again using the KAPA Library Quantification kit. Every immunoSEQ 96-well plate was sequenced on a separate single-read 150-cycle Illumina NextSeq 550 flow cell. The source study handled its data this way. Because the immunoSEQ output included only junctional sequences and no quality scores, the filtering could not be the same as the filtering used for full-length reads. To assign V/J genes and CDR3, sequences were annotated against IMGT germline references using PyIR, a Python wrapper for IgBLAST v1.9. Any read was removed if the V/J assignment was weak (E-value above 1e-6), the CDR3 was missing, or the read contained stop codons, out-of-frame junctions, or ambiguous translated residues. V3J clonotypes were defined as sequences sharing an identical inferred V gene, J gene, and CDR3 amino acid sequence. The percentage overlap between two repertoires was calculated by dividing the number of shared unique clonotypes by the size of the smaller repertoire. Richness of each repertoire was evaluated using RTK rarefaction, the Chao1 estimator, and Recon v2.1 estimates of unobserved clonotypes. Generation probabilities were computed with OLGA for all TCRbeta clonotypes obtained by the gDNA method from several donors. Sourced from immuneACCESS, this table was stored by TCRdb with only in-frame sequences that have V and J called. A share of the clones is absent; for the studies checked, an unresolved V gene accounts for under half, and the remainder has no known explanation. D and trimming come from the DNA, and the V and J calls and clone size come from that table. The sample table records about 2 million clones; 85% to 95% of these occur just once. The top ten clonotypes cover 0.13% of the sample.

This clone showed up just once. Which antigen it targets is not known. Base qualities are not provided; no much larger clone lies one nucleotide away. Based on the germline V gene, the CDR1 and CDR2 sequences are WSHSY and SAAADI. V gives up 2 bases and J gives up 1 base, and the segment between their germline ends measures 8 bases. Spanning cysteine to phenylalanine, the CDR3 consists of 14 amino acids. Only the CDR3 part of the read is kept: 42 bases, read in frame from the first base. Donors were healthy HIV-negative adults with no recently reported acute infections or vaccinations. All donors were Caucasian adults living in Nashville, Tennessee, USA. CD4+ T cells were enriched by magnetic negative selection; naive cells were then positively selected on CD45RA, and the negative fraction formed the memory subset. Blood was collected by leukapheresis, and PBMCs were isolated by Ficoll-Histopaque density gradient centrifugation and then cryopreserved in liquid nitrogen vapor phase. Analytical flow cytometry was used to check the purity and quantity of each magnetically sorted T cell population. Each sorted fraction had its genomic DNA isolated and then quantified by UV absorbance on a Nanodrop 2000c.

The sequence links TRBV10-2 to TRBJ1-2; the D gene cannot be resolved reliably. The sequenced sample consisted of naive CD4+ T cells sorted from blood. The cell subset or site label on this specimen signifies: CD45RA+ positively selected. This clonotype originated in a young man in good health. The CDR3 region reads CASSEISINYGYTF. The sequenced DNA is TGCGCCAGCAGTGAGATTAGTATTAACTATGGCTACACCTTC.